This T cell receptor beta chain is drawn from a study of OX40 agonist ivuxolimab in advanced cancers. Data came from immunoSEQ multiplex PCR; TCRdb stores just in-frame clones and leaves some out. This table has over 25,000 clones, 65% to 80% appearing once. J was trimmed by 5 bases and V by 4 bases; bases with no gene match: 16. The CDR3 is 16 amino acids. Germline V gene sequence: CDR1 SQVTM, CDR2 ANQGSEA. The receptor comes from an adult with an advanced solid tumor such as melanoma, head and neck, liver or kidney cancer. The source material was CD4+ or CD8+ T cells sorted from blood, sampled in a trial of the OX40 agonist ivuxolimab. V is TRBV29-1 and J is TRBJ2-5; TRBD2 matches at 7 bases. The CDR3, as DNA: TGCAGCGTTGTTTCTTCGGCGGGAGTGTATGGGGAGACCCAGTACTTC. Protein: CSVVSSAGVYGETQYF.